Sequencing of this T cell receptor beta chain was carried out in a study of long-term antiretroviral therapy in people with HIV. CDR3 length: 17 residues. Germline values: CDR1 SSHAT, CDR2 FNYEAQ (reference sequence). Trimming removed 5 bases from V and 3 bases from J; junction bases left unmatched: 13. Version v3.0 of the immunoSEQ assay ran at survey level. The repertoire was sequenced with immunoSEQ multiplex PCR; TCRdb's copy has only in-frame clones and lacks some. The data contain approximately 22,000 clones, approximately 86% of them singletons. The clonotype originates from a man aged 55 to 70 with HIV. Sequencing was performed on unsorted PBMCs, taken 1.3 years after starting antiretroviral therapy. J is TRBJ2-1 and V is TRBV7-7; 7 nucleotides line up with TRBD2. The CDR3 sequence: CASSPYPRGRVYNEQFF. For the CDR3, the DNA is TGTGCCAGCAGCCCCTATCCCCGGGGGAGGGTCTACAATGAGCAGTTCTTC.